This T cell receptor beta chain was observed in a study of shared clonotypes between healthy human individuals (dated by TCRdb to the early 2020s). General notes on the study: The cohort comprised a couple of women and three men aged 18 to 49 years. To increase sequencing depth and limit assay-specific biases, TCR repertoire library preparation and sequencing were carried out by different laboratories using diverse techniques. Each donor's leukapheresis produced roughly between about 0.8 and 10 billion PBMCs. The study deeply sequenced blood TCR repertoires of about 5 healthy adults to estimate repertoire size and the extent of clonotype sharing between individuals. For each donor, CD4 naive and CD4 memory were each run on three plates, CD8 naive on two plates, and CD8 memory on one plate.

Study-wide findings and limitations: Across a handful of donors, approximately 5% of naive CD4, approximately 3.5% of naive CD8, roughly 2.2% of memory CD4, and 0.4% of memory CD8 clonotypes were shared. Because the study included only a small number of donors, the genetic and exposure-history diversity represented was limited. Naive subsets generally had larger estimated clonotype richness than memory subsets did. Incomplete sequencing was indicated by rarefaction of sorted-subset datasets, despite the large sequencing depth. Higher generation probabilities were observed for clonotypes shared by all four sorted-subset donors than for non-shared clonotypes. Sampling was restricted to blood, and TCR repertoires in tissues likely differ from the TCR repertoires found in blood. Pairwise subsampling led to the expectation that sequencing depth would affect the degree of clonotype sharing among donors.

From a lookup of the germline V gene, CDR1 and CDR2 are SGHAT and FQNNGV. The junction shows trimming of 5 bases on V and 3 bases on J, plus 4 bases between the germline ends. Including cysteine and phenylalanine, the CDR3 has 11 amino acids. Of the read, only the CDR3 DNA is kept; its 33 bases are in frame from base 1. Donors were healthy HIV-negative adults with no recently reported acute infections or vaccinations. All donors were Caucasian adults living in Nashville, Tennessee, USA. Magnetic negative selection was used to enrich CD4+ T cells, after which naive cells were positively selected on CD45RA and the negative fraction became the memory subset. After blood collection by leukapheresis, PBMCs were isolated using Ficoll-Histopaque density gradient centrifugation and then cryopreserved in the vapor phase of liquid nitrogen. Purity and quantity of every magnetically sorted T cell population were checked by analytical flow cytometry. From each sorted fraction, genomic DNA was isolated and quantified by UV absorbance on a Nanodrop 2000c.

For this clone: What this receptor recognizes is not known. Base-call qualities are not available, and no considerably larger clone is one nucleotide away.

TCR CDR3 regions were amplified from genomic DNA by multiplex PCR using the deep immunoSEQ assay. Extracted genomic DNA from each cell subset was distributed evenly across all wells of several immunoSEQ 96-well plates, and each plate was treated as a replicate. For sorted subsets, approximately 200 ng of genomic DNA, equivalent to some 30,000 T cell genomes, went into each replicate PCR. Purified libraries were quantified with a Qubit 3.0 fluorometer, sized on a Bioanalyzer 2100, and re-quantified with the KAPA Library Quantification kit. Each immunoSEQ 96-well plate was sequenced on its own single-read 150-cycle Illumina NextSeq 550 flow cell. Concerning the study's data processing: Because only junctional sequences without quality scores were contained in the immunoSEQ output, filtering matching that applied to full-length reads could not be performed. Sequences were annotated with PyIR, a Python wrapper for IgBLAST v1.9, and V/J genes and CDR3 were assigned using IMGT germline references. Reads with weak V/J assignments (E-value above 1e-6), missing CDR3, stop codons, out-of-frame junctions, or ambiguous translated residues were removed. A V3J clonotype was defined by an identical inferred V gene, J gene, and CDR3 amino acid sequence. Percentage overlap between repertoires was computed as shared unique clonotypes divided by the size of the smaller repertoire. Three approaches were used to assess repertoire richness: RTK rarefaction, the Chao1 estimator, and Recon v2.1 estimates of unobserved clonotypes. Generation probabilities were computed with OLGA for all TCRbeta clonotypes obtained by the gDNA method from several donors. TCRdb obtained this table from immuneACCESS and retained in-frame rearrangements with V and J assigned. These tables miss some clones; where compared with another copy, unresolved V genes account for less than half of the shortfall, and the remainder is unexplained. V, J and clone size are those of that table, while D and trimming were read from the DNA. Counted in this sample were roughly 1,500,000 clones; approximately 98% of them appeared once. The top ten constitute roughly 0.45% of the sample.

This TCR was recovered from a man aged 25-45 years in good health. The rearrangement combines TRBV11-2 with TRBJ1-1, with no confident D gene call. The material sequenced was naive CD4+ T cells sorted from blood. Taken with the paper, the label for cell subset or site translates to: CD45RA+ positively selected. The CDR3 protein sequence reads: CASSRDTEAFF. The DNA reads TGTGCCAGCAGCAGAGACACTGAAGCTTTCTTT.